The clone carrying this TCR beta chain has a count of ten or more. Time point given: newly diagnosed GD, antithyroid drugs for less than 3 months. PBMCs were the source of the RNA used for TCR sequencing. The data stem from a study of regulatory T cells in long-lasting Graves disease. According to the study, TCR beta libraries were built with iRepertoire HTBI primers and CDR3-region Arm-PCR. Each CDR3 protein is one row after TCRdb ran MiXCR on the multiplex PCR reads. The sample consists of hundreds of thousands of distinct CDR3 sequences, about 16% of them appearing once. This CDR3 has 15 residues. The V segment lost 0 bases and the J segment 7 bases; nucleotides outside the gene matches: 4. The germline gives CDR1 SGHRS, CDR2 YFSETQ. These data were likewise used in another study, on T cells in Graves' hyperthyroidism and ophthalmopathy.

The sequences come from peripheral blood mononuclear cells (PBMCs), collected at new diagnosis, from a patient treated with antithyroid drugs. The genes are TRBV5-1 and TRBJ1-6, with 7 bases identical to TRBD1. The TCR originated in a woman aged 35-65 years with Graves disease. The CDR3: CASSLAGTENSPLHF. CDR3 nucleotide sequence: TGCGCCAGCAGCTTGGCCGGGACAGAGAATTCACCCCTCCACTTT. The full variable domain, its missing parts supplied by reference TRBV5-1 and TRBJ1-6, is KAGVTQTPRYLIKTRGQQVTLSCSPISGHRSVSWYQQTPGQGLQFLFEYFSETQRNKGNFPGRFSGRQFSNSRSEMNVSTLELGDSALYLCASSLAGTENSPLHFGNGTRLTVT.